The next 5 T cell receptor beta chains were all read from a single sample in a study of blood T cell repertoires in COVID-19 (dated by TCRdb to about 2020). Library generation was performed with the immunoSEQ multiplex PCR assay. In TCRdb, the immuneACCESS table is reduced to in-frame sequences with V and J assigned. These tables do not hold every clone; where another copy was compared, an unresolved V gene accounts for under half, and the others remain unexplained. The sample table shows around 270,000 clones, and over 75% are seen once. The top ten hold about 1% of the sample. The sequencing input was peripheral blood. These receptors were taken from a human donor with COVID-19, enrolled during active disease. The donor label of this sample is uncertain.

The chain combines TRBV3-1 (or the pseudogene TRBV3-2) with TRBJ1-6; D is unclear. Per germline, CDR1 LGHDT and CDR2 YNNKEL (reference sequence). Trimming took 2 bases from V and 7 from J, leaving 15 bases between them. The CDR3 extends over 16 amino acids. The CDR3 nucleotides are TGTGCCAGCAGCCAATTGGGTGGGTCAGCGAATTCACCCCTCCACTTT. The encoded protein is CASSQLGGSANSPLHF.

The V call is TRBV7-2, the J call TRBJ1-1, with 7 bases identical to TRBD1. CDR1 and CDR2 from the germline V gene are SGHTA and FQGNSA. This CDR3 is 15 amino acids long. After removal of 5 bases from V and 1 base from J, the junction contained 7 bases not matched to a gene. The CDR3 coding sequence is TGTGCCAGCAGCCCGACCCGACAGGGGAACACTGAAGCTTTCTTT. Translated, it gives CASSPTRQGNTEAFF.

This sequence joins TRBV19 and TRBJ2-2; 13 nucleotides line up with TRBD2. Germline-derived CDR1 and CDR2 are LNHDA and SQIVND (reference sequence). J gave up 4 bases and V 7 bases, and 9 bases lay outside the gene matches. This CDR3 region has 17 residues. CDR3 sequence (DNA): TGTGCCAGTAATGGACTAGCGGGAGTTAGTGGCACCGGGGAGCTGTTTTTT. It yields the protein CASNGLAGVSGTGELFF.

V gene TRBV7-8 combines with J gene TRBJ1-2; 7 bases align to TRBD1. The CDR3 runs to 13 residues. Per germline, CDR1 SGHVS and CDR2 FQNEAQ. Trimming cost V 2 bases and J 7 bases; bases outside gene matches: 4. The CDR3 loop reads CASSLRAGGGYTF. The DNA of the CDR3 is TGTGCCAGCAGCTTAAGAGCAGGGGGTGGCTACACCTTC.

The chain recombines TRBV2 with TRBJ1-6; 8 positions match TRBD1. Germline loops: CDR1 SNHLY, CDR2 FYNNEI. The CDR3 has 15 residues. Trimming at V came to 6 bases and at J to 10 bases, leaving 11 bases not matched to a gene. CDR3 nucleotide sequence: TGTGCCAGCAGCCCCAGACAGGGGATGGGGTCACCCCTCCACTTT. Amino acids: CASSPRQGMGSPLHF.